Below, 3 T cell receptor beta chains from the same sample are listed, as sequenced in a study of early T cells in non-severe SARS-CoV-2 infection. TCRdb itself ran the 5' RACE reads through MiXCR, one entry per CDR3 protein. The table has about 80,000 distinct CDR3 sequences, about 12% seen once. Sequences were derived from whole blood, sampled at baseline. The receptor source for this set is an adult who was a healthcare worker with PCR-confirmed SARS-CoV-2 infection or an uninfected control (not recorded which). The donor label of this sample is uncertain.

This clonotype was detected ten times or more. The chain uses TRBV5-4 and TRBJ2-3; tentatively, D is TRBD2 (5 bases). CDR1 is SGHNT and CDR2 is YYREEE in the germline V gene (reference sequence). CDR3 size: 12 residues. V lost 10 bases and J 5 bases, leaving 14 bases between the germline ends. The CDR3 reads CAFRGWGDTQYF. The CDR3 bases are TGTGCCTTCCGGGGTTGGGGAGATACGCAGTATTTT.

This clonotype was found a few times. The chain couples TRBV18 to TRBJ1-1; D call uncertain. Trimming removed 5 bases from V and 1 base from J, with 8 bases in between. CDR1 is KGHSH and CDR2 is LQKENI in the germline V gene. The CDR3 runs 13 residues. The CDR3 DNA sequence: TGTGCCAGCTCAGATCAGAGGAACACTGAAGCTTTCTTT. Its protein is CASSDQRNTEAFF.

This clonotype was detected ten times or more. The chain carries TRBV9 and TRBJ1-6; 8 positions agree with TRBD1. V gave up 3 bases and J gave up 8 bases; unmatched junction bases: 4. CDR1 is SGDLS, CDR2 YYNGEE, per germline. This CDR3 has 14 residues. The CDR3 sequence: CASSGGQGYSPLHF. The CDR3 DNA reads as TGTGCCAGCAGCGGTGGACAGGGATATTCACCCCTCCACTTT.